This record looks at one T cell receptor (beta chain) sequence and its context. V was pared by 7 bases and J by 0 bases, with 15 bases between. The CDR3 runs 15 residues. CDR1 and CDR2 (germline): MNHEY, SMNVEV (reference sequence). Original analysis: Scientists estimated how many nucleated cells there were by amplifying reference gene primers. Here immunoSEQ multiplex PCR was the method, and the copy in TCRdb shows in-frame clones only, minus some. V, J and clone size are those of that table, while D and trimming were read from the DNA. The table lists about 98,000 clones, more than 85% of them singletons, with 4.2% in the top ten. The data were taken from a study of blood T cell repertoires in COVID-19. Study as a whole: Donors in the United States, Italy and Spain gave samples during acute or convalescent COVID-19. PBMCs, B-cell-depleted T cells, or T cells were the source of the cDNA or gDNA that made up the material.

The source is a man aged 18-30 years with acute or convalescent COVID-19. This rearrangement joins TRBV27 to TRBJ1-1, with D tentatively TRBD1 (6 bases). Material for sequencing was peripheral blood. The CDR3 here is CASNFMTGLNTEAFF. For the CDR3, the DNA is TGTGCCAGCAACTTTATGACAGGATTGAACACTGAAGCTTTCTTT.